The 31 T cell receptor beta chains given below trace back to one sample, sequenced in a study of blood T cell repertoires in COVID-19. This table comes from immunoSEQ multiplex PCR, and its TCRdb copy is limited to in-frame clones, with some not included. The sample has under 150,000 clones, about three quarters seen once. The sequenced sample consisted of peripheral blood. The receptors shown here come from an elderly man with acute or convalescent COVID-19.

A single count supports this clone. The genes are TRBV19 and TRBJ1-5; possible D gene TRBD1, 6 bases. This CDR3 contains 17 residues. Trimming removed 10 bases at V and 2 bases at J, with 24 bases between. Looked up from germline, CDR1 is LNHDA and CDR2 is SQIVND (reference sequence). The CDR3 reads CATAASGAIVGNQPQHF. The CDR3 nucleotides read TGTGCCACCGCTGCTTCAGGGGCTATCGTGGGCAATCAGCCCCAGCATTTT. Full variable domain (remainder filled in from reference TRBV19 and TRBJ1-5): DGGITQSPKYLFRKEGQNVTLSCEQNLNHDAMYWYRQDPGQGLRLIYYSQIVNDFQKGDIAEGYSVSREKKESFPLTVTSAQKNPTAFYLCATAASGAIVGNQPQHFGDGTRLSIL.

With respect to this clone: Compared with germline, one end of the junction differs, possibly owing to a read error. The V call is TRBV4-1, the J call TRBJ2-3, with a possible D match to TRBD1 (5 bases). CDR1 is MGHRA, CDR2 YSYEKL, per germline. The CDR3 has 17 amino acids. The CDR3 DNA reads TGCGCCAGCAGCCAAGATGGCAGGGTATCTCAGGCAGAAACGCAGTATTTT. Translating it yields CASSQDGRVSQAETQYF.

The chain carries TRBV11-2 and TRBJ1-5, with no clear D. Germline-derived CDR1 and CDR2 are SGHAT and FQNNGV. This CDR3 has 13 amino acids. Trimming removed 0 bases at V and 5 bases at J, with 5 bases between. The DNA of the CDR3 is TGTGCCAGCAGCTTAGATCGTTATCAGCCCCAGCATTTT. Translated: CASSLDRYQPQHF.

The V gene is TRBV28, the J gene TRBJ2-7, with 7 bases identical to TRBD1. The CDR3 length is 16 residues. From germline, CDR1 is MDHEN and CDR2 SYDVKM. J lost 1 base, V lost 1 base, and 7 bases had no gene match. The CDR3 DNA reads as TGTGCCAGCAGTTTATTTCGGCCAGGGGGATCCTACGAGCAGTACTTC. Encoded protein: CASSLFRPGGSYEQYF.

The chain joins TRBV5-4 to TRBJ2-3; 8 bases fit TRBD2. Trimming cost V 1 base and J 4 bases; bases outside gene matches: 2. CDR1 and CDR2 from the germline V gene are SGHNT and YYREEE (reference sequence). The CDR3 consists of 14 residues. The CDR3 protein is CASSLPSGSDTQYF. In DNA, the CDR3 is TGTGCCAGCAGCTTGCCTAGCGGGTCAGATACGCAGTATTTT.

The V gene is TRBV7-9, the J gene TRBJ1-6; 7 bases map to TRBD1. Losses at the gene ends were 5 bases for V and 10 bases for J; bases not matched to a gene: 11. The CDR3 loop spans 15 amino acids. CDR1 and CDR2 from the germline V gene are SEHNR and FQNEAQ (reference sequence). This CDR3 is CASSHDTGAGSPLHF. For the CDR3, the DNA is TGTGCCAGCAGCCACGATACAGGGGCAGGGTCACCCCTCCACTTT.

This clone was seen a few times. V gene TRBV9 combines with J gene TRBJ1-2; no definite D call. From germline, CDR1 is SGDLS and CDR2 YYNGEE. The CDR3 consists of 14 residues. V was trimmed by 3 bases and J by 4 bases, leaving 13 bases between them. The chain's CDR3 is CASSATGGSYGYTF. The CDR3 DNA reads TGTGCCAGCAGCGCCACGGGAGGCAGCTATGGCTACACCTTC.

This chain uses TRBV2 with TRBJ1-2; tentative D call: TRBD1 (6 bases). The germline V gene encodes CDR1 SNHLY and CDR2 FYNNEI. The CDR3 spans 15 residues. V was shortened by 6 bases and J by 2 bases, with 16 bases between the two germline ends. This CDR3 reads CASSNPRGANYGYTF. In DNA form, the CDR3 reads TGTGCCAGCAGCAACCCCAGGGGCGCGAACTATGGCTACACCTTC. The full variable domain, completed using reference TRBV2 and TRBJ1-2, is EPEVTQTPSHQVTQMGQEVILRCVPISNHLYFYWYRQILGQKVEFLVSFYNNEISEKSEIFDDQFSVERPDGSNFTLKIRSTKLEDSAMYFCASSNPRGANYGYTFGSGTRLTVV.

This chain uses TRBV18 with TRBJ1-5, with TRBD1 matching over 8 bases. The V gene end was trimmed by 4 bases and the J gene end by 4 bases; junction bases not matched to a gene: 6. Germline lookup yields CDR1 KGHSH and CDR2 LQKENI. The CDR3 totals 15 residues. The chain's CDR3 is CASSLTGATNQPQHF. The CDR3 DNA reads TGTGCCAGCTCACTGACAGGGGCGACAAATCAGCCCCAGCATTTT.

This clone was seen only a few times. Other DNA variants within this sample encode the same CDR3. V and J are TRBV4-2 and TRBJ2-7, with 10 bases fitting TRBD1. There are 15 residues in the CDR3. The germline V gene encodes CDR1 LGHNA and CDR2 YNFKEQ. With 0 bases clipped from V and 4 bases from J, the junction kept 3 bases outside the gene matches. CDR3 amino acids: CASSQEGQGKYEQYF. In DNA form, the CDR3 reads TGTGCCAGCAGCCAAGAGGGACAGGGGAAATACGAGCAGTACTTC.

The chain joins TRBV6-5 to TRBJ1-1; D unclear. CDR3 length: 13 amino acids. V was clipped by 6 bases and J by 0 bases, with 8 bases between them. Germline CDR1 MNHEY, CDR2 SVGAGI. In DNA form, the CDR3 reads TGTGCCAGCAGGAGGAGCATGAACACTGAAGCTTTCTTT. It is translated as CASRRSMNTEAFF.

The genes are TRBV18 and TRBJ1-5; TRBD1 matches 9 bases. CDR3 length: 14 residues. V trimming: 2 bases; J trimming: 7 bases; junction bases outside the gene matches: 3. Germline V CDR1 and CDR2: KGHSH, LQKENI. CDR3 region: CASSPGQGRQPQHF. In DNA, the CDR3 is TGTGCCAGCTCACCAGGACAGGGGAGACAGCCCCAGCATTTT.

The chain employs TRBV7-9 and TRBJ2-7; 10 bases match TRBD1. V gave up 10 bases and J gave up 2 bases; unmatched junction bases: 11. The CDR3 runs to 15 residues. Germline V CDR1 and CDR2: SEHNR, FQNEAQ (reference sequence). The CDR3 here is CATRPVGQGTYEQYF. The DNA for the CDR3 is TGTGCCACCCGGCCTGTGGGACAGGGGACCTACGAGCAGTACTTC. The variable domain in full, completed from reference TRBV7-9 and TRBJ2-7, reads DTGVSQNPRHKITKRGQNVTFRCDPISEHNRLYWYRQTLGQGPEFLTYFQNEAQLEKSRLLSDRFSAERPKGSFSTLEIQRTEQGDSAMYLCATRPVGQGTYEQYFGPGTRLTVT.

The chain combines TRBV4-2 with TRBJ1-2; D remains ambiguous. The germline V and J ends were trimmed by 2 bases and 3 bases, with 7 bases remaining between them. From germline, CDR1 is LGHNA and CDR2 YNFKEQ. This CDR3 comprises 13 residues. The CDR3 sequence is CASSQLGDYGYTF. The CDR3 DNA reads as TGTGCCAGCAGCCAACTGGGAGACTATGGCTACACCTTC.

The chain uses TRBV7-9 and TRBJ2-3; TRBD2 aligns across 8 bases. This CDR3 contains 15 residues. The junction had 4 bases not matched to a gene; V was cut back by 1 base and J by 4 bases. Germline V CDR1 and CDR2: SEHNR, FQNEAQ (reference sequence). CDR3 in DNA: TGTGCCAGCAGCTTAGACCTAGCGGGCTCAGATACGCAGTATTTT. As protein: CASSLDLAGSDTQYF.

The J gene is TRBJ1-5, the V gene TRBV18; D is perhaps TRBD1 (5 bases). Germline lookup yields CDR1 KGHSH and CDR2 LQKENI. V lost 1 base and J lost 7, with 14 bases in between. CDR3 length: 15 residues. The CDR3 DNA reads TGTGCCAGCTCACCACGACGTCAGGGAGGCCAGCCCCAGCATTTT. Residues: CASSPRRQGGQPQHF.

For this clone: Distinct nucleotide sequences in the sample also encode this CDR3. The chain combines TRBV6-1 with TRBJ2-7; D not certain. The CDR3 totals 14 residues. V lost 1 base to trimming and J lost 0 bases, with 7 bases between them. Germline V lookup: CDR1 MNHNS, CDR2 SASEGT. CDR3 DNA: TGTGCCAGCAGTGAAGGCGGAAGCTCCTACGAGCAGTACTTC. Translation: CASSEGGSSYEQYF.

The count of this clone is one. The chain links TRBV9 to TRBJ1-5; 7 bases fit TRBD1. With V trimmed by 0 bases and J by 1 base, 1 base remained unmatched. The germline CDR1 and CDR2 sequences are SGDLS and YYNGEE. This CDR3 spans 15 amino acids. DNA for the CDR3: TGTGCCAGCAGCGTAGCGGGACAGAGCAATCAGCCCCAGCATTTT. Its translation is CASSVAGQSNQPQHF.

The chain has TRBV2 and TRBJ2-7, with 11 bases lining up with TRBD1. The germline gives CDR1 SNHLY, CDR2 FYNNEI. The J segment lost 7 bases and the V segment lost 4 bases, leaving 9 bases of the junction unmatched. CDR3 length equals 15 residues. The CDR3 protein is CASSVSGTGGGEQYF. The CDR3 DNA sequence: TGTGCCAGCAGTGTAAGCGGGACAGGGGGTGGAGAGCAGTACTTC.

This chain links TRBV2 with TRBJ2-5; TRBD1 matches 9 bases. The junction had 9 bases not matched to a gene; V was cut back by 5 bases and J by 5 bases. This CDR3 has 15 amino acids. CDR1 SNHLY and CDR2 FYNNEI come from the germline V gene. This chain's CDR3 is CASSPRQGDGETQYF. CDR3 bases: TGTGCCAGCAGTCCCAGACAGGGGGATGGGGAGACCCAGTACTTC.

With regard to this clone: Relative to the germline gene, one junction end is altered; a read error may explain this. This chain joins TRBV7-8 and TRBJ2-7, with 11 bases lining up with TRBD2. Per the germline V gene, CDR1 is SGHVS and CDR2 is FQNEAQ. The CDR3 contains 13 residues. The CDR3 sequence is CASSLASGGPDLF. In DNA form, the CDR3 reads TGTGCCAGCAGCCTAGCTAGCGGGGGGCCGGATCTCTTC.

The CDR3: CASSYSIGGEAFF. Here the CDR3 DNA reads TGTGCCAGCAGTTACTCGATTGGGGGCGAAGCTTTCTTT. This chain uses TRBV6-5 with TRBJ1-1, with D maybe TRBD1 (6 bases). The CDR3 has 13 amino acids. V lost 0 bases to trimming and J lost 8 bases, with 10 bases between them. Germline V gives CDR1 MNHEY, CDR2 SVGAGI.

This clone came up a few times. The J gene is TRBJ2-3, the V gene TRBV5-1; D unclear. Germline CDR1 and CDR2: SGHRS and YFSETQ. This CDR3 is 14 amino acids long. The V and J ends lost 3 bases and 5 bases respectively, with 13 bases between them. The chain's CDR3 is CASSSPSRLDTQYF. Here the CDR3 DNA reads TGCGCCAGCAGCTCCCCTTCTAGGCTAGATACGCAGTATTTT.

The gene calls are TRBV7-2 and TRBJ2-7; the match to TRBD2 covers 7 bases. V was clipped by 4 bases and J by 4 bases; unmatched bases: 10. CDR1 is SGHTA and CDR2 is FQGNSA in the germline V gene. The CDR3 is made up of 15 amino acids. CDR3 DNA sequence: TGTGCCAGCAGCTACCTATCGGGGGGTACGTACGAGCAGTACTTC. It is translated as CASSYLSGGTYEQYF.

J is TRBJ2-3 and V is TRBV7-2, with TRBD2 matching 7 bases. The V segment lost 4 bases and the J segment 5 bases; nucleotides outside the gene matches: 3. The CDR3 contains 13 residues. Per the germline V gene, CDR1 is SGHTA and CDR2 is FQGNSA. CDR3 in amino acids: CASSSRGGDTQYF. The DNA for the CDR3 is TGTGCCAGCAGCTCCCGCGGGGGAGATACGCAGTATTTT. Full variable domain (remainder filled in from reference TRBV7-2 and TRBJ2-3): GAGVSQSPSNKVTEKGKDVELRCDPISGHTALYWYRQSLGQGLEFLIYFQGNSAPDKSGLPSDRFSAERTGGSVSTLTIQRTQQEDSAVYLCASSSRGGDTQYFGPGTRLTVL.

The DNA for the CDR3 is TGTGCCAGCAGGACTAGCGGGGGAAGGTACGAGCAGTACTTC. Translation: CASRTSGGRYEQYF. This rearrangement joins TRBV6-5 to TRBJ2-7, with 12 positions matching TRBD2. The CDR3 consists of 14 residues. Germline CDR1 reads MNHEY; CDR2 reads SVGAGI. J lost 4 bases, V lost 6 bases, and 4 bases had no gene match.

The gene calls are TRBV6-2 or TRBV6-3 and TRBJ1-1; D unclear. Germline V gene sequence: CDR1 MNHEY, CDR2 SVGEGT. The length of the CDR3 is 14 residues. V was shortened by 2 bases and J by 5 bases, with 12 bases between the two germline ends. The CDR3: CASSYVGPVTEAFF. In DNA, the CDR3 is TGTGCCAGCAGTTACGTTGGGCCCGTGACTGAAGCTTTCTTT.

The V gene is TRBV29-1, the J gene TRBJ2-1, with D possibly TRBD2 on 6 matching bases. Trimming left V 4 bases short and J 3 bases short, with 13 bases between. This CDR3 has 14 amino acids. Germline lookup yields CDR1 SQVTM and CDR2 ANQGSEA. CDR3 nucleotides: TGCAGCGTTGGGAGGACTACTGACTACAATGAGCAGTTCTTC. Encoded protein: CSVGRTTDYNEQFF.

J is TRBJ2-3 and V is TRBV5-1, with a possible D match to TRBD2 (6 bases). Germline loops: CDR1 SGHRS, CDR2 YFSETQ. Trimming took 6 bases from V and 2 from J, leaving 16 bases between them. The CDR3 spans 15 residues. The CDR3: CASKRDGGDTDTQYF. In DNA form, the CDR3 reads TGCGCCAGCAAAAGGGACGGAGGGGACACAGATACGCAGTATTTT.

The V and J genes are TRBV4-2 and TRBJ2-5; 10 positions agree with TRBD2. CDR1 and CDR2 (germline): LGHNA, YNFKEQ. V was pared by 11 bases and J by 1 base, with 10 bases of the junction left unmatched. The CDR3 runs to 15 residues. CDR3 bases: TGTGCCTCCAGGGGGGTAGCGGGGGGCCAAGAGACCCAGTACTTC. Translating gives CASRGVAGGQETQYF.

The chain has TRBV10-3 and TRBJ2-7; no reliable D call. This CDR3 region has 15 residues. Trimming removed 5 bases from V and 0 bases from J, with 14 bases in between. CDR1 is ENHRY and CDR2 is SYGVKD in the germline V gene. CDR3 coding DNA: TGTGCCATCAGTTCCCCGGCGGATCCCTCCTACGAGCAGTACTTC. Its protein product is CAISSPADPSYEQYF.